A selection of T cell receptor beta chains follows, all from one sample in a study of T cells in Graves' hyperthyroidism and ophthalmopathy. TCRdb independently ran MiXCR on the multiplex PCR reads; one entry per CDR3 protein. The sample yields 400,000 to 600,000 distinct CDR3 sequences, roughly 20% seen once. Sequencing input: blood. These receptors were obtained from a man younger than 35 with Graves' hyperthyroidism. Both conserved end residues are part of each CDR3. The order of the fields is V gene, D gene, J gene, clone size, CDR3 protein, CDR3 DNA. D genes are given only for firm matches. The listing skips clone size in some rows; elsewhere it reads once, few, many or a size class.

TRBV7-9	NA	TRBJ1-5	many	CASSPGAWSNQPQHF	TGTGCCAGCAGCCCCGGGGCGTGGTCAAATCAGCCCCAGCATTTT
TRBV11-1	NA	TRBJ2-6	NA	CASRPMRASGANVLTF	TGTGCCAGCAGGCCAATGAGAGCATCTGGGGCCAACGTCCTGACTTTC
TRBV25-1	NA	TRBJ2-7	many	CASRSIYEQYF	TGTGCCAGCAGATCTATCTACGAGCAGTACTTC
TRBV2	NA	TRBJ1-1	NA	CASRQHRTLNTEAFF	TGTGCCAGCAGGCAACACAGAACTTTGAACACTGAAGCTTTCTTT
TRBV6-1	NA	TRBJ1-6	NA	CASRDAGYNSPLHF	TGTGCCAGCAGGGACGCGGGCTATAATTCACCCCTCCACTTT
TRBV12-3/TRBV12-4	TRBD1	TRBJ2-5	NA	CASSPDRGEARETQYF	TGTGCCAGCAGTCCCGACAGGGGGGAGGCCAGGGAGACCCAGTACTTC
TRBV9	NA	TRBJ1-1	NA	CASSAPPLRGEMNTEAFF	TGTGCCAGCAGCGCCCCTCCCCTGAGAGGGGAAATGAACACTGAAGCTTTCTTT
TRBV28	NA	TRBJ2-7	many	CASSLIGSYEQYF	TGTGCCAGCAGTTTAATCGGTTCCTACGAGCAGTACTTC
TRBV5-1	TRBD1	TRBJ2-7	NA	CASSTGTGLSYEQYF	TGCGCCAGCAGCACAGGGACAGGCCTCTCCTACGAGCAGTACTTC
TRBV2	NA	TRBJ1-5	few	CASSDPGGVGQPQHF	TGTGCCAGCAGTGACCCCGGGGGCGTCGGTCAGCCCCAGCATTTT
TRBV6-1	NA	TRBJ2-7	many	CASSEGARPYEQYF	TGTGCCAGCAGTGAGGGCGCGCGCCCCTACGAGCAGTACTTC
TRBV20-1	NA	TRBJ2-5	many	CSSTRDPQYF	TGCAGTTCCACCCGGGACCCCCAGTACTTC
TRBV6-5	TRBD2	TRBJ2-5	few	CASSYSGSGGETQYF	TGTGCCAGCAGTTACTCGGGTAGCGGGGGAGAGACCCAGTACTTC
TRBV2	NA	TRBJ1-1	many	CASSGPGTPFTEAFF	TGTGCCAGCAGTGGTCCCGGGACCCCCTTCACTGAAGCTTTCTTT
TRBV7-9	NA	TRBJ2-2	many	CASSSQGYTGELFF	TGTGCCAGCAGTTCTCAGGGCTACACCGGGGAGCTGTTTTTT
TRBV6-1	NA	TRBJ1-5	NA	CASRDAGHSNQPQHF	TGTGCCAGCAGAGATGCAGGGCATAGCAATCAGCCCCAGCATTTT
TRBV15	NA	TRBJ2-5	NA	CATSRDRQGSRETQYF	TGTGCCACCAGCAGAGATCGGCAGGGGTCTCGAGAGACCCAGTACTTC
TRBV5-1	NA	TRBJ1-1	NA	CASKQDRNTEAFF	TGCGCCAGCAAGCAGGACAGGAACACTGAAGCTTTCTTT
TRBV7-8	NA	TRBJ1-5	NA	CATSQGAANQPQHF	TGTGCCACTTCCCAAGGGGCTGCGAATCAGCCCCAGCATTTT
TRBV20-1	TRBD1	TRBJ1-2	few	CSASNRGRYGYTF	TGCAGTGCTAGCAACAGGGGCCGGTATGGCTACACCTTC
TRBV10-1	NA	TRBJ1-2	many	CASSDLEGYTF	TGCGCCAGCAGTGATCTCGAGGGCTACACCTTC
TRBV6-5	TRBD2	TRBJ2-5	many	CASRPRLAQETQYF	TGTGCCAGCCGCCCAAGACTAGCGCAAGAGACCCAGTACTTC
TRBV6-2/TRBV6-3	TRBD1	TRBJ1-6	NA	CASSSTGLLSPLHF	TGTGCCAGCAGTTCGACAGGGTTGCTTTCACCCCTCCACTTT
TRBV4-1	NA	TRBJ2-5	NA	CASSQDLSPGETQYF	TGCGCCAGCAGCCAAGATCTATCCCCCGGGGAGACCCAGTACTTC
TRBV2	NA	TRBJ1-5	many	CASSDGGRQPQHF	TGTGCCAGCAGTGACGGGGGGAGACAGCCCCAGCATTTT
TRBV5-1	TRBD2	TRBJ2-5	NA	CASSPGLGDVWTQYF	TGCGCCAGCAGCCCGGGACTAGGAGACGTCTGGACCCAGTACTTC
TRBV24-1	NA	TRBJ2-2	many	CATSDHRTGTGELFF	TGTGCCACCAGTGATCACAGGACGGGTACCGGGGAGCTGTTTTTT
TRBV4-1	TRBD2	TRBJ2-5	many	CASSLTSGETQYF	TGTGCCAGCAGTTTGACTAGCGGGGAGACCCAGTACTTC
TRBV3-1	NA	TRBJ1-1	many	CASSHGPNTEAFF	TGTGCCAGCAGCCACGGACCCAACACTGAAGCTTTCTTT
TRBV19	NA	TRBJ1-5	many	CASSGGIHQPQHF	TGTGCCAGTAGTGGGGGAATTCATCAGCCCCAGCATTTT
TRBV12-3/TRBV12-4	NA	TRBJ1-1	many	CASSPPDTNTEAFF	TGTGCCAGCAGTCCTCCAGATACTAACACTGAAGCTTTCTTT